This T cell receptor (beta chain) was recorded in a study of vaccination effects on CD4 cells after COVID-19. Study in general: Relative to the second dose, post-vaccine samples were obtained a median of 72 days later.

Study-wide points: Nearly all vaccine-induced clones in healthy recipients recognized only SARS-CoV-2.

About this clone itself: Its antigen is as yet unknown.

Clones were sequenced by immunoSEQ multiplex PCR, and TCRdb holds only the in-frame ones, with some missing. The table includes almost 70,000 clones, 74% detected once. In the ViraFEST assay, antigen-specific CD4+ clonotypes were identified by expansion after peptide-pool stimulation. Subsequent to roughly 9 days of culture, CD4+ T cells were isolated. Vaccine administered to participants consisted of two doses of either BNT162b2 or mRNA-1273. Replacing half the medium with IL-2 medium was done on days 3 and 7. Germline V lookup: CDR1 MNHNS, CDR2 SASEGT. The CDR3 extends over 15 amino acids. V was trimmed by 2 bases and J by 8 bases, leaving 15 bases between them.

Material: CD4+ T cells from PBMCs cultured with HCoV-229E spike peptides, obtained after COVID-19 vaccination. The sequence was collected from a human donor who received a COVID-19 vaccine. V gene TRBV6-1 combines with J gene TRBJ1-4; no reliable D call. The DNA of the CDR3 is TGTGCCAGCAGTGAATCATGGGGAGTACAAGAAAAACTGTTTTTT. Protein: CASSESWGVQEKLFF.